This passage covers 12 T cell receptor beta chains from one sample sequenced in a study of T cells in Graves' hyperthyroidism and ophthalmopathy. RNA transcripts were the template for amplifying TCR beta CDR3 regions. A first-round RT-PCR of the TCR CDR3 used the HTBI primer set. TCRdb processed the multiplex PCR reads anew with MiXCR; each CDR3 protein has one entry. Altogether about 560,000 distinct CDR3 sequences are present, over 15% being singletons, with the ten largest covering 15% to 20%. Sequenced material: blood. These receptors came from a woman aged 18-30 years with Graves' hyperthyroidism.

V usage is TRBV7-9 and J usage is TRBJ2-2, with a possible D match to TRBD1 (6 bases). V dropped 5 bases and J dropped 2 bases, with 18 bases sitting between them. Germline CDR1 reads SEHNR; CDR2 reads FQNEAQ (reference sequence). This CDR3 contains 17 residues. The chain's CDR3 is CASSQQGFGPNTGELFF. Written as DNA, the CDR3 is TGTGCCAGCAGCCAACAGGGTTTCGGGCCTAACACCGGGGAGCTGTTTTTT.

This clonotype showed up just a few times. The chain couples TRBV6-1 to TRBJ2-5; 9 nucleotides line up with TRBD1. This CDR3 comprises 15 residues. The V and J ends lost 5 bases and 5 bases, in that order; junction bases with no gene match: 9. CDR1 and CDR2 from the germline V gene are MNHNS and SASEGT. CDR3 protein: CASSSTPGQGETQYF. The CDR3 DNA reads TGTGCCAGCAGTTCTACGCCGGGACAGGGCGAGACCCAGTACTTC.

The chain links TRBV4-3 to TRBJ2-7; D is unclear. Trimming cost V 1 base and J 2 bases, with 9 bases left between them. The CDR3 runs 14 residues. Germline V gives CDR1 LGHNA, CDR2 YSLEER. CDR3 loop: CASSQGIPPYEQYF. CDR3 coding DNA: TGCGCCAGCAGCCAAGGAATTCCACCCTACGAGCAGTACTTC.

This clonotype appeared a few times. The chain carries TRBV29-1 and TRBJ2-1; 7 nucleotides agree with TRBD1. CDR3 length: 14 residues. V gave up 3 bases and J gave up 3 bases; unmatched junction bases: 5. Looked up from germline, CDR1 is SQVTM and CDR2 is ANQGSEA. CDR3 coding DNA: TGCAGCGTTGATGAGTCAGGGGGCTACAATGAGCAGTTCTTC. Protein product: CSVDESGGYNEQFF.

The V call is TRBV29-1, the J call TRBJ1-5, with 8 bases that match TRBD1. The ends lost 5 bases at V and 2 bases at J; junction bases unmatched: 5. CDR1 is SQVTM, CDR2 ANQGSEA, per germline. The CDR3 loop spans 14 amino acids. The CDR3 loop reads CSVKDRAGNQPQHF. CDR3 nucleotide sequence: TGCAGCGTTAAGGACAGGGCAGGCAATCAGCCCCAGCATTTT.

The rearrangement links TRBV20-1 to TRBJ1-2; 9 nucleotides agree with TRBD1. Germline trimming cut 3 bases from V and 3 bases from J; bases unmatched to any gene: 8. Germline CDR1 reads DFQATT; CDR2 reads SNEGSKA (reference sequence). The CDR3 spans 15 residues. The CDR3 DNA reads TGCAGTGCTAGCCCAACAGGGGGCGCTGACTATGGCTACACCTTC. This codes for CSASPTGGADYGYTF.

The chain employs TRBV5-8 and TRBJ1-1, with unresolved D. Trimming cost V 0 bases and J 10 bases, with 7 bases left between them. Germline CDR1 SGHTS, CDR2 YDEGEE. CDR3 length: 11 amino acids. CDR3 bases: TGTGCCAGCAGCTTGGACGGCGGAGCTTTCTTT. Translation: CASSLDGGAFF.

The chain combines TRBV29-1 with TRBJ2-3; TRBD2 matches at 16 bases. The trim removed 0 bases at V and 7 bases at J, leaving 13 bases unmatched. This CDR3 region has 19 residues. Germline lookup yields CDR1 SQVTM and CDR2 ANQGSEA. CDR3 nucleotides: TGCAGCGTTGAAGATTCCCAGACGGGACTAGCGGGAGGGCCGCATACGCAGTATTTT. Its protein product is CSVEDSQTGLAGGPHTQYF.

This clonotype was picked up many times. The chain combines TRBV28 with TRBJ1-2; 9 bases are a match to TRBD1. The junction had 10 bases not matched to a gene; V was cut back by 7 bases and J by 4 bases. Germline assignment: CDR1 MDHEN and CDR2 SYDVKM. CDR3 length: 15 residues. The DNA of the CDR3 is TGTGCCAGCACCAACCCCGGGACAGGGTCCTATGGCTACACCTTC. This encodes CASTNPGTGSYGYTF.

In this sample, this clonotype turned up once. This sequence may be a read error, since a much larger clone differs from it by one base. This sequence joins TRBV24-1 and TRBJ2-3; unclear D gene. Per germline, CDR1 KGHDR and CDR2 SFDVKD. The CDR3 covers 15 residues. The V end lost 4 bases, the J end lost 0 bases, and 10 bases lay between the germline ends. The CDR3 reads CATSDTRLSTDTQYF. CDR3 DNA: TGTGCCACCAGTGACACGAGACTTAGCACAGATACGCAGTATTTT.

The CDR3 protein is CASSLATIAGGSSGANVLTF. Written as DNA, the CDR3 is TGTGCCAGCAGCTTAGCCACTATAGCGGGGGGGAGCTCTGGGGCCAACGTCCTGACTTTC. V is TRBV7-9 and J is TRBJ2-6; TRBD2 agrees at 11 bases. The germline V gene has CDR1 SEHNR and CDR2 FQNEAQ (reference sequence). The CDR3 contains 20 residues. Losses at the gene ends were 0 bases for V and 0 bases for J; bases not matched to a gene: 7.

The chain has TRBV5-4 and TRBJ2-7, with 10 nucleotides matching TRBD2. CDR3 length: 16 residues. The V segment lost 0 bases and the J segment 4 bases; nucleotides outside the gene matches: 7. Germline CDR1 and CDR2: SGHNT and YYREEE (reference sequence). CDR3 DNA: TGTGCCAGCAGCTTGGGGGCTAGCGGGAGAGGTTACGAGCAGTACTTC. Encoded protein: CASSLGASGRGYEQYF.